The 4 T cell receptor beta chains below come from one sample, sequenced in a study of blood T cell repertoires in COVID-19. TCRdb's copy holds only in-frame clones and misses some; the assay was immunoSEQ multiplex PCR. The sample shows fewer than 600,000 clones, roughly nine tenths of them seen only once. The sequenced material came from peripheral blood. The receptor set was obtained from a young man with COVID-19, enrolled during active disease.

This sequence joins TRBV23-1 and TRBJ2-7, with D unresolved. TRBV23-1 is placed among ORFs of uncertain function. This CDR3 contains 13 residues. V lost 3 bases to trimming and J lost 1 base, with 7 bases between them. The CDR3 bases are TGCGCCAGCAGTCAGGGCAGATCCTACGAGCAGTACTTC. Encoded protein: CASSQGRSYEQYF.

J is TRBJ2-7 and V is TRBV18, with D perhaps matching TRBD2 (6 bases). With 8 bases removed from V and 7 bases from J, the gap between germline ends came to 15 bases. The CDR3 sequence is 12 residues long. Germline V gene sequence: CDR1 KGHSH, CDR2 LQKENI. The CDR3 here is CASVGGGEEQYF. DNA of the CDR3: TGTGCCAGCGTAGGAGGAGGGGAGGAGCAGTACTTC.

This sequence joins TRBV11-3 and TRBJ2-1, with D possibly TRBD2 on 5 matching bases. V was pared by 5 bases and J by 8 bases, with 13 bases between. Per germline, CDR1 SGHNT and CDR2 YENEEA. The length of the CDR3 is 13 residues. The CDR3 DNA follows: TGTGCCAGCAGCACGGTAGGAGGTGATGAGCAGTTCTTC. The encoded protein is CASSTVGGDEQFF.

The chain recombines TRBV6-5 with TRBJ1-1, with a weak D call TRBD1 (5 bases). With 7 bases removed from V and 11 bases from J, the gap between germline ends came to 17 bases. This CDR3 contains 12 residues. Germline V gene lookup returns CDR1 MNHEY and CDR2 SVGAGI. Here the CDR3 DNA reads TGTGCCAGCATACGGTTTCGCGGGGGGGCTTTCTTT. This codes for CASIRFRGGAFF.